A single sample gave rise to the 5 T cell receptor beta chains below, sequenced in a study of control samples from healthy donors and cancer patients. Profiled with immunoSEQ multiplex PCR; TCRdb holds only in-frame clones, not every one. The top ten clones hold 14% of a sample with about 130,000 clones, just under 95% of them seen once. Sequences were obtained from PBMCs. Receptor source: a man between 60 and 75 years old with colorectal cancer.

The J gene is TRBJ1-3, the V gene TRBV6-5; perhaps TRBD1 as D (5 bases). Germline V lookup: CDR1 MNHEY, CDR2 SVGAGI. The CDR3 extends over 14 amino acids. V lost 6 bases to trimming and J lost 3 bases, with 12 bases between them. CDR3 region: CASSPDRYGNTIYF. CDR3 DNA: TGTGCCAGCAGCCCAGACAGATATGGAAACACCATATATTTT.

The CDR3 protein is CASSQQTGGNTEAFF. The CDR3, as DNA: TGCGCCAGCAGCCAACAGACGGGTGGAAACACTGAAGCTTTCTTT. This chain uses TRBV4-3 with TRBJ1-1; D is undetermined. Between the trimmed V and J ends, which lost 2 bases and 2 bases, there was a span of 12 bases. The V gene's germline CDR1 is LGHNA and CDR2 YSLEER. CDR3 length: 15 residues.

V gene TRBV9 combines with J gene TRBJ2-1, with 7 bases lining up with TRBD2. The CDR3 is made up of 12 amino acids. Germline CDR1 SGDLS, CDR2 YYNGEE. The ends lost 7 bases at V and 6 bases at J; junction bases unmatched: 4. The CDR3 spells CASSGGGNEQFF. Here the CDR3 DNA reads TGTGCCAGCTCTGGGGGGGGCAATGAGCAGTTCTTC.

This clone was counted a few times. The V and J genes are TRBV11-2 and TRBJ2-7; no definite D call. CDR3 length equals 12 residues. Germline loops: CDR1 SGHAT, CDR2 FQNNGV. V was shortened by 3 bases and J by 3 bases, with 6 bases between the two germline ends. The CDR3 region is CASSFRIYEQYF. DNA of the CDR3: TGTGCCAGCAGCTTTAGGATCTACGAGCAGTACTTC. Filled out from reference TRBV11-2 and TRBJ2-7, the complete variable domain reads EAGVAQSPRYKIIEKRQSVAFWCNPISGHATLYWYQQILGQGPKLLIQFQNNGVVDDSQLPKDRFSAERLKGVDSTLKIQPAKLEDSAVYLCASSFRIYEQYFGPGTRLTVT.

The CDR3 is CASSLPGGSGAEAFF. In DNA form, the CDR3 reads TGTGCCAGCAGCTTGCCCGGGGGTTCTGGGGCTGAAGCTTTCTTT. This chain joins TRBV7-8 and TRBJ1-1, with D possibly matching TRBD1 (5 bases). Germline V gives CDR1 SGHVS, CDR2 FQNEAQ. V lost 3 bases and J 6 bases, leaving 17 bases between the germline ends. The CDR3 extends over 15 amino acids. Supplemented by reference TRBV7-8 and TRBJ1-1, the full variable domain reads GAGVSQSPRYKVAKRGQDVALRCDPISGHVSLFWYQQALGQGPEFLTYFQNEAQLDKSGLPSDRFFAERPEGSVSTLKIQRTQQEDSAVYLCASSLPGGSGAEAFFGQGTRLTVV.